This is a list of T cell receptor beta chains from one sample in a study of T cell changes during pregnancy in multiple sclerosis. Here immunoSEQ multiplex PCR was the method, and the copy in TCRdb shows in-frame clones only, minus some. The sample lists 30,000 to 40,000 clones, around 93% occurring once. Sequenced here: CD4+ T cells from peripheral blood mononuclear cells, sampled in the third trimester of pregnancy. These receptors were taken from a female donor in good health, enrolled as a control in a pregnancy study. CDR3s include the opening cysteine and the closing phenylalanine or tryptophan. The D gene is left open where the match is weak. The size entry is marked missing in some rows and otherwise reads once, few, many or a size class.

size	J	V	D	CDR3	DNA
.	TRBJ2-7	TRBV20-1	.	CSADSYEQYF	TGCAGTGCTGACAGTTACGAGCAGTACTTC
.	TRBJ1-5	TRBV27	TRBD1	CASSWTGVNQPQHF	TGTGCCAGCAGTTGGACAGGGGTAAATCAGCCCCAGCATTTT
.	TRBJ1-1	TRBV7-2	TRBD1	CASSLVQGQLNTEAFF	TGTGCCAGCAGCTTAGTCCAGGGACAGTTAAACACTGAAGCTTTCTTT
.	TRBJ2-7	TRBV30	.	CAWSVGGLSYEQYF	TGTGCCTGGAGTGTGGGAGGCCTTTCCTACGAGCAGTACTTC
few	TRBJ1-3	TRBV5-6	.	CASSSFSLRAGDTIYF	TGTGCCAGCAGCTCTTTTTCACTCAGGGCTGGGGACACCATATATTTT
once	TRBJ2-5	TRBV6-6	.	CASRFPGETQYF	TGTGCCAGCAGATTTCCCGGGGAGACCCAGTACTTC
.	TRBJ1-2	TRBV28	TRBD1	CASSGQAAQGYTF	TGTGCCAGCAGTGGACAGGCCGCCCAAGGCTACACCTTC
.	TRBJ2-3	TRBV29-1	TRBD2	CSVYGTSGRRDTQYF	TGCAGCGTTTACGGGACTAGCGGGAGGAGAGATACGCAGTATTTT
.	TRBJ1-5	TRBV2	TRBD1	CASSSTGGSYSNQPQHF	TGTGCCAGCAGTTCGACAGGGGGCTCGTATAGCAATCAGCCCCAGCATTTT
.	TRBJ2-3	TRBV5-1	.	CASSLTVANTDTQYF	TGCGCCAGCAGCTTGACGGTTGCAAACACAGATACGCAGTATTTT
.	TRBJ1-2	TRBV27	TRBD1	CASGRGPGYGYTF	TGTGCCAGCGGTAGGGGGCCGGGCTATGGCTACACCTTC
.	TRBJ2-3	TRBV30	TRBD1	CAWGGRGQGGTDTQYF	TGTGCCTGGGGGGGCAGGGGACAGGGGGGCACAGATACGCAGTATTTT
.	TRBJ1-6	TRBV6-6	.	CASRIIQSSYNSPLHF	TGTGCCAGCAGGATCATACAGAGCTCCTATAATTCACCCCTCCACTTT
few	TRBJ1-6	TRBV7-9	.	CASSLGGGYNSPLHF	TGTGCCAGCAGCTTAGGGGGGGGTTATAATTCACCCCTCCACTTT
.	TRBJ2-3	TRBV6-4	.	CASSGIGGSTDTQYF	TGTGCCAGCAGTGGAATAGGGGGTAGTACAGATACGCAGTATTTT
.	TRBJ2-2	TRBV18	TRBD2	CASSPRLAGGPAGELFF	TGTGCCAGCTCACCGCGCCTAGCGGGAGGGCCTGCCGGGGAGCTGTTTTTT
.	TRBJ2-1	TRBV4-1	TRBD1	CASSQKPVQDRAKQFF	TGCGCCAGCAGCCAAAAGCCCGTACAGGACAGGGCTAAGCAGTTCTTC
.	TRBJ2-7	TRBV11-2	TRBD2	CASSLTSGGQGAYEQYF	TGTGCCAGCAGCTTAACTAGCGGGGGGCAGGGGGCCTACGAGCAGTACTTC
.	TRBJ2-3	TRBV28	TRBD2	CASSPTSGSPTDTQYF	TGTGCCAGCAGCCCGACTAGCGGGAGTCCCACAGATACGCAGTATTTT
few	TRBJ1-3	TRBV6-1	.	CATPRESGNTIYF	TGTGCCACCCCGAGGGAATCTGGAAACACCATATATTTT
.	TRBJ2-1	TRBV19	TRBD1	CATTGQIYNEQFF	TGTGCCACCACGGGACAGATTTACAATGAGCAGTTCTTC
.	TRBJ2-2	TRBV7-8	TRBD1	CASSPRTGRNTGELFF	TGTGCCAGCAGCCCCCGGACAGGTCGGAACACCGGGGAGCTGTTTTTT
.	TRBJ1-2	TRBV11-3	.	CASSLARDRLDGYTF	TGTGCCAGCAGCTTAGCCAGGGATCGCCTGGATGGCTACACCTTC
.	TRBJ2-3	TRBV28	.	CASSQSGLRRPDTQYF	TGTGCCAGCAGCCAATCGGGACTCCGCCGTCCAGATACGCAGTATTTT
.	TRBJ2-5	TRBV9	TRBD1	CASTLTGGVVETQYF	TGTGCCAGCACCCTTACAGGGGGAGTGGTGGAGACCCAGTACTTC
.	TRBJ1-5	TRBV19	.	CASSLGASNQPQHF	TGTGCCAGTAGTCTGGGGGCGAGCAATCAGCCCCAGCATTTT
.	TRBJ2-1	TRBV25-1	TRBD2	CATLSGRLVNEQFF	TGTGCCACCCTAAGCGGGAGGCTCGTCAATGAGCAGTTCTTC
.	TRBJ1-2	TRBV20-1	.	CRTDGDGYTF	TGCAGGACCGACGGGGATGGCTACACCTTC
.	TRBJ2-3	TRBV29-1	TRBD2	CSVTGGQHIDTQYF	TGCAGCGTGACGGGGGGGCAGCATATAGATACGCAGTATTTT
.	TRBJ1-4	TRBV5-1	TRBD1	CASSSTGATNEKLFF	TGCGCCAGCAGCTCGACAGGGGCAACTAATGAAAAACTGTTTTTT
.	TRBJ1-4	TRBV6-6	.	CASSPPQEKLFF	TGTGCCAGCAGCCCCCCCCAGGAAAAACTGTTTTTT
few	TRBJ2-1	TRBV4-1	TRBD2	CASSQVGGVREQFF	TGCGCCAGCAGCCAAGTCGGGGGGGTACGTGAGCAGTTCTTC
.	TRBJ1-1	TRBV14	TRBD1	CASSQDHRGGTEAFF	TGTGCCAGCAGCCAAGACCACAGGGGTGGCACTGAAGCTTTCTTT
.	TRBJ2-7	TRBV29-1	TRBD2	CSVERASGRSEQYF	TGCAGCGTTGAACGAGCTAGCGGGAGGAGCGAGCAGTACTTC
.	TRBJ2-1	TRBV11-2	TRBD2	CASSSAGTRFDEQFF	TGTGCCAGCAGCTCTGCCGGGACTAGATTTGATGAGCAGTTCTTC
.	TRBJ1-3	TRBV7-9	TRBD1	CASSGGTATRGNTIYF	TGTGCCAGCAGTGGCGGGACAGCCACGCGGGGAAACACCATATATTTT
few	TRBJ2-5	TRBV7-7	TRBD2	CASSLLAGVETQYF	TGTGCTAGCAGCTTATTAGCGGGAGTAGAGACCCAGTACTTC
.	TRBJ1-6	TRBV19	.	CASRNLRDINSPLHF	TGTGCCAGTAGAAACCTCCGGGACATTAATTCACCCCTCCACTTT
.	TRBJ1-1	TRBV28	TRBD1	CASSSGQGYAFF	TGTGCCAGCAGTTCGGGACAGGGGTATGCTTTCTTT
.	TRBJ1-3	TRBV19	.	CASSRRSSSGNTIYF	TGTGCCAGTAGTCGTCGCAGTTCCTCTGGAAACACCATATATTTT